Below, 2 T cell receptor beta chains from the same sample are listed, as sequenced in a study of blood T cells in healthy people across ages. The use of a sample-barcoded 5' primer and a J-beta primer mix characterized a second PCR of roughly 6 to 11 cycles. TCRdb recomputed calls from the 5' RACE reads with MiXCR, one row per CDR3 protein. The sample lists about 780,000 distinct CDR3 sequences, 35% to 50% occurring once. Sequencing was performed on blood. All receptors derive from a man older than 75 in good health.

Of note for this clonotype: A much larger clone lies a single base off, so this may be a read error. V and J are TRBV28 and TRBJ2-1; no clear D. V dropped 6 bases and J dropped 13 bases, with 13 bases sitting between them. This CDR3 comprises 11 residues. Germline assignment: CDR1 MDHEN and CDR2 SYDVKM. DNA for the CDR3: TGTGCCAGCAGCTCCATAGAGACCCAGTTCTTC. Translation: CASSSIETQFF. Full variable domain (rest looked up from reference TRBV28 and TRBJ2-1): DVKVTQSSRYLVKRTGEKVFLECVQDMDHENMFWYRQDPGLGLRLIYFSYDVKMKEKGDIPEGYSVSREKKERFSLILESASTNQTSMYLCASSSIETQFFGPGTRLTVL.

V is TRBV29-1 and J is TRBJ1-3; TRBD1 might be the D (5 bases). V was clipped by 5 bases and J by 8 bases, with 13 bases between them. CDR3 length: 12 residues. The germline V gene has CDR1 SQVTM and CDR2 ANQGSEA. The CDR3: CSVLFEGDTIYF. The CDR3 DNA reads TGCAGCGTTCTTTTTGAAGGGGACACCATATATTTT.